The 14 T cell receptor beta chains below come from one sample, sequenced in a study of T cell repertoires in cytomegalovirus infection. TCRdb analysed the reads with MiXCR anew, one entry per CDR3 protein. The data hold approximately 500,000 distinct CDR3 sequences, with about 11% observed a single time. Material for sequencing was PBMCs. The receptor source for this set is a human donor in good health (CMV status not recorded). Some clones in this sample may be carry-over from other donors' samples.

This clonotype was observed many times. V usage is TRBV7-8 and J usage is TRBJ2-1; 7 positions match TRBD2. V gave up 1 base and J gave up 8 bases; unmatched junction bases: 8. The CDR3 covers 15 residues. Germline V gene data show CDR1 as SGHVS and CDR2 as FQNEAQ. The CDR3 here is CASSLVAGVGDEQFF. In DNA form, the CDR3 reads TGTGCCAGCAGCTTAGTGGCGGGAGTAGGTGATGAGCAGTTCTTC.

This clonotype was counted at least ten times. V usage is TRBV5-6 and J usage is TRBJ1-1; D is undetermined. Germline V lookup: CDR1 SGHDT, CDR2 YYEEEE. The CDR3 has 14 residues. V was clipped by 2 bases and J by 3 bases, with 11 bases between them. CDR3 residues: CASSFWEQHTEAFF. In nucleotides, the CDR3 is TGTGCCAGCAGCTTTTGGGAGCAGCACACTGAAGCTTTCTTT.

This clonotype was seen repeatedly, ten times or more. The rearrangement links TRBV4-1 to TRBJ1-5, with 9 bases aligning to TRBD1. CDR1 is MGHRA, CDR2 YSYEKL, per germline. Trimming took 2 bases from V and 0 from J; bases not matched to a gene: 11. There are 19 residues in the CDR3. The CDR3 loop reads CASSQNGGQGWNSNQPQHF. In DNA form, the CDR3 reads TGCGCCAGCAGCCAAAACGGGGGACAGGGTTGGAATAGCAATCAGCCCCAGCATTTT.

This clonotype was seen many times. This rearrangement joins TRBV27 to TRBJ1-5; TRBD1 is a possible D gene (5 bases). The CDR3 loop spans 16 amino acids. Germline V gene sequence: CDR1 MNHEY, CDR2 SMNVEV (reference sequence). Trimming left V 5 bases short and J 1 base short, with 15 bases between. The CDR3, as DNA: TGTGCCAGCAGTCCACTCGGGACCGTAAGCAATCAGCCCCAGCATTTT. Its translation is CASSPLGTVSNQPQHF.

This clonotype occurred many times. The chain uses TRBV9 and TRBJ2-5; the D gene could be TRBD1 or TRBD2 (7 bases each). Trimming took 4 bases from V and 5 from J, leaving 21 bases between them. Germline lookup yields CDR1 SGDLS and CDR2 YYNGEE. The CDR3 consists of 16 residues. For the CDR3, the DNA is TGTGCCAGCAGCCCCCCAGGGGGGGGGGCGAAGGAGACCCAGTACTTC. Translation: CASSPPGGGAKETQYF.

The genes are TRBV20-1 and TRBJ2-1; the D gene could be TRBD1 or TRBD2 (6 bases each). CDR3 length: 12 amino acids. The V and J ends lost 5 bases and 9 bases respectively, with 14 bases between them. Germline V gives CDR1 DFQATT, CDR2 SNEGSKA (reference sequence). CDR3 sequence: CSALEGGSEQFF. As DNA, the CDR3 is TGCAGTGCTCTCGAGGGGGGATCTGAGCAGTTCTTC.

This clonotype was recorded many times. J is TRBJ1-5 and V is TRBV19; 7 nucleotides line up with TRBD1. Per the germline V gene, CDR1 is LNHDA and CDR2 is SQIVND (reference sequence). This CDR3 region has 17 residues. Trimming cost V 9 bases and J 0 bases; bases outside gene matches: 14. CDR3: CASTTFSGGHSNQPQHF. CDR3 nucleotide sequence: TGTGCCAGCACCACCTTCTCAGGGGGACATAGCAATCAGCCCCAGCATTTT.

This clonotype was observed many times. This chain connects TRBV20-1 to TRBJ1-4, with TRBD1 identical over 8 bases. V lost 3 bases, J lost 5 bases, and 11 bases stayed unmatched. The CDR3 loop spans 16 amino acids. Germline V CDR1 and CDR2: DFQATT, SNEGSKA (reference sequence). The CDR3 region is CSARMGRGLGNEKLFF. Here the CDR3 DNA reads TGCAGTGCTAGGATGGGCAGGGGGCTTGGGAATGAAAAACTGTTTTTT.

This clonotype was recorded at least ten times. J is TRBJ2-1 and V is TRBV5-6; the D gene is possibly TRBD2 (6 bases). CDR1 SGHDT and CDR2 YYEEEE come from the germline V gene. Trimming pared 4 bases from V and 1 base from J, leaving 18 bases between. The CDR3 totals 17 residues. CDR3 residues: CASSPTIGTLSYNEQFF. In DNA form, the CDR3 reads TGTGCCAGCAGCCCCACTATCGGGACTTTGTCCTACAATGAGCAGTTCTTC. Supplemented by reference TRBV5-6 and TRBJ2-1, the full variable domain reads DAGVTQSPTHLIKTRGQQVTLRCSPKSGHDTVSWYQQALGQGPQFIFQYYEEEERQRGNFPDRFSGHQFPNYSSELNVNALLLGDSALYLCASSPTIGTLSYNEQFFGPGTRLTVL.

The CDR3 is CASSPTTLGGNEQFF. In DNA form, the CDR3 reads TGCGCCAGCAGCCCTACCACTTTGGGGGGGAATGAGCAGTTCTTC. V usage is TRBV5-1 and J usage is TRBJ2-1, with 7 bases aligning to TRBD2. The V gene end was trimmed by 4 bases and the J gene end by 7 bases; junction bases not matched to a gene: 11. Germline V gene sequence: CDR1 SGHRS, CDR2 YFSETQ. The CDR3 contains 15 residues.

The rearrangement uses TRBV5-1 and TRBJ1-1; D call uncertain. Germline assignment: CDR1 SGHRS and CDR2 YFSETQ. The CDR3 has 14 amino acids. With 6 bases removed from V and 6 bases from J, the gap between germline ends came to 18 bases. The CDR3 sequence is CASTTGGDFAEAFF. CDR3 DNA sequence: TGCGCCAGCACCACCGGTGGAGATTTCGCTGAAGCTTTCTTT.

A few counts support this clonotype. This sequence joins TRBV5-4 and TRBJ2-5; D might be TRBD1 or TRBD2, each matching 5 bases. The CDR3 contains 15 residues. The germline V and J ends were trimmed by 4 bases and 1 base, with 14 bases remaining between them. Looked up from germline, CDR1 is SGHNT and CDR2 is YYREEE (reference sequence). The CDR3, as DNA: TGTGCCAGCAGCATCTCGGGACGTTTCCAAGAGACCCAGTACTTC. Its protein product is CASSISGRFQETQYF.

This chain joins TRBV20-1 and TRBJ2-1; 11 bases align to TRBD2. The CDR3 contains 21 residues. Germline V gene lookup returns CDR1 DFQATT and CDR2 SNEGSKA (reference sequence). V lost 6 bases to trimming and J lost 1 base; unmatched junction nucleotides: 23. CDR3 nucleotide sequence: TGCAGTGCCACGCCCGCAGGGGGGGGGACTAGCGGATTTTATTCCTACAATGAGCAGTTCTTC. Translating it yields CSATPAGGGTSGFYSYNEQFF.

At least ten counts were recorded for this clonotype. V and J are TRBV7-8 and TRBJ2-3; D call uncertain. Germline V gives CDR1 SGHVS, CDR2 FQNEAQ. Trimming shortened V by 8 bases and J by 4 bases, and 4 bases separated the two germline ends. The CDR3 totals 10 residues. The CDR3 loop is CASASDTQYF. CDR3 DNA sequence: TGTGCCAGCGCGTCAGATACGCAGTATTTT.